The sequence of this T cell receptor (beta chain) was determined in a study of Graves' ophthalmopathy and Graves' hyperthyroidism. Study-wide context: The collection of peripheral blood took place at initial diagnosis, before any treatment. Points from the study as a whole: In separating ophthalmopathy from stable hyperthyroidism, a 13-signature model achieved approximately 91% sensitivity and 75% to 84% specificity. Blood also held most thyroid clonotypes expanded above 0.001 frequency.

This clonotype has a count of ten or more. The antigen remains undetermined. Amplification from RNA transcripts yielded the TCR beta CDR3 regions. First-round RT-PCR employed HTBI primers, with a second-round multiplex PCR after it. MiXCR, run by TCRdb on the multiplex PCR reads, gives a single entry per CDR3 protein. This sample has some 750,000 distinct CDR3 sequences, with 40% found just once. The sequence was collected from an adult man with Graves' ophthalmopathy. The sample consisted of peripheral blood.

The CDR3 DNA is TGTGCCACCAGTGATGCTGGGGCCAACGTCCTGACTTTC. This translates into CATSDAGANVLTF. This chain uses TRBV24-1 with TRBJ2-6; D is undetermined. The CDR3 has 13 amino acids. V gave up 3 bases and J gave up 2 bases, with 1 base separating them. CDR1 is KGHDR and CDR2 is SFDVKD in the germline V gene.